The 30 T cell receptor beta chains below were found in one sample sequenced in a study of blood T cell repertoires in COVID-19. Generated by immunoSEQ multiplex PCR, the TCRdb table keeps only in-frame clones and is missing some. Among around 25,000 clones listed, 88% were seen once. Input material: peripheral blood. The receptors shown here come from a man aged 65 to 85 in a cohort sampled during active COVID-19.

Here the CDR3 DNA reads TGTGCCAGTAGTACCCCCGGGACTTTTAGGCAGTTCTTC. It is translated as CASSTPGTFRQFF. V gene TRBV19 combines with J gene TRBJ2-1; possible D gene TRBD2, 6 bases. Between the trimmed V and J ends, which lost 4 bases and 12 bases, there was a span of 16 bases. CDR3 length: 13 amino acids. The germline V gene has CDR1 LNHDA and CDR2 SQIVND (reference sequence).

The J gene is TRBJ2-1, the V gene TRBV7-2; D perhaps matches TRBD2 (6 bases). Looked up from germline, CDR1 is SGHTA and CDR2 is FQGNSA. V was pared by 5 bases and J by 4 bases, with 12 bases between. The CDR3 covers 14 residues. CDR3 DNA: TGTGCCAGCAGCCCGGGACTCCAGTACAATGAGCAGTTCTTC. Translated, it gives CASSPGLQYNEQFF.

The V and J genes are TRBV19 and TRBJ1-2; TRBD1 agrees at 8 bases. Germline trimming cut 4 bases from V and 5 bases from J; bases unmatched to any gene: 6. The CDR3 sequence is 14 residues long. Germline V CDR1 and CDR2: LNHDA, SQIVND (reference sequence). The CDR3 here is CASSTGQGRYGYTF. CDR3 DNA: TGTGCCAGTAGTACCGGACAGGGCCGGTATGGCTACACCTTC.

This clone was observed once. The chain links TRBV6-1 to TRBJ2-5; tentative D call: TRBD1 (5 bases). With 1 base removed from V and 4 bases from J, the gap between germline ends came to 10 bases. From germline, CDR1 is MNHNS and CDR2 SASEGT. The CDR3 contains 14 residues. The CDR3 reads CASSEVPGSETQYF. In DNA, the CDR3 is TGTGCCAGCAGTGAAGTCCCAGGGTCAGAGACCCAGTACTTC.

The rearrangement joins TRBV2 to TRBJ2-5, with 11 positions matching TRBD2. In germline, CDR1 is SNHLY, CDR2 FYNNEI. The CDR3 is made up of 14 amino acids. Unmatched junction bases numbered 6, after V lost 7 bases and J lost 5 bases. This chain's CDR3 is CASMRTSGPETQYF. The CDR3 nucleotides read TGTGCCAGCATGAGGACTAGCGGGCCCGAGACCCAGTACTTC.

In its sample, this clone was seen once. The chain has TRBV11-2 and TRBJ2-1, with 14 bases lining up with TRBD2. The V gene end was trimmed by 5 bases and the J gene end by 5 bases; junction bases not matched to a gene: 5. This CDR3 region has 16 residues. The germline gives CDR1 SGHAT, CDR2 FQNNGV. CDR3 coding DNA: TGTGCCAGCAGCCCGCGGACTAGCGGGAGGCACAATGAGCAGTTCTTC. It specifies CASSPRTSGRHNEQFF.

This clone was seen only a few times. The chain links TRBV5-1 to TRBJ1-1; 7 positions agree with TRBD1. V lost 2 bases to trimming and J lost 4 bases; unmatched junction nucleotides: 8. The germline V gene encodes CDR1 SGHRS and CDR2 YFSETQ. The CDR3 is 15 residues long. The CDR3 spells CASSLSATGSTEAFF. As DNA, the CDR3 is TGCGCCAGCAGCTTATCCGCGACAGGGAGCACTGAAGCTTTCTTT.

The chain links TRBV7-9 to TRBJ2-7, with D hard to call. This CDR3 is 15 amino acids long. Germline loops: CDR1 SEHNR, CDR2 FQNEAQ (reference sequence). The germline V and J ends were trimmed by 2 bases and 6 bases, with 17 bases remaining between them. CDR3 protein: CASSLISGKVSEQYF. The CDR3, as DNA: TGTGCCAGCAGCTTAATCTCGGGTAAGGTGAGCGAGCAGTACTTC.

The CDR3 loop is CASRGTAKETQYF. The CDR3 bases are TGTGCCAGTAGGGGGACAGCTAAAGAGACCCAGTACTTC. The gene calls are TRBV19 and TRBJ2-5; 7 bases fit TRBD1. The CDR3 extends over 13 amino acids. With V trimmed by 6 bases and J by 3 bases, 4 bases remained unmatched. Germline CDR1 LNHDA, CDR2 SQIVND (reference sequence). Filled out from reference TRBV19 and TRBJ2-5, the complete variable domain reads DGGITQSPKYLFRKEGQNVTLSCEQNLNHDAMYWYRQDPGQGLRLIYYSQIVNDFQKGDIAEGYSVSREKKESFPLTVTSAQKNPTAFYLCASRGTAKETQYFGPGTRLLVL.

CDR3 amino acids: CASRGTGREQYF. In nucleotides, the CDR3 is TGTGCCAGCAGGGGGACAGGGAGGGAGCAGTACTTC. The rearrangement links TRBV28 to TRBJ2-7, with 9 bases lining up with TRBD1. Losses at the gene ends were 6 bases for V and 7 bases for J; bases not matched to a gene: 4. The CDR3 extends over 12 amino acids. Germline V gene data show CDR1 as MDHEN and CDR2 as SYDVKM.

The rearrangement joins TRBV5-6 to TRBJ1-5, with 9 bases aligning to TRBD1. Losses at the gene ends were 4 bases for V and 1 base for J; bases not matched to a gene: 6. Germline loops: CDR1 SGHDT, CDR2 YYEEEE. The CDR3 contains 16 residues. CDR3 in amino acids: CASSRGTGRSNQPQHF. In nucleotides, the CDR3 is TGTGCCAGCAGCAGAGGGACAGGGAGGAGCAATCAGCCCCAGCATTTT.

A word on this clone: A junction boundary mismatches the germline segment, possibly from a read error. The same CDR3 arises from other DNA sequences in this sample as well. The V gene is TRBV6-5, the J gene TRBJ2-7; a weak D match, TRBD1 (5 bases). The CDR3 length is 12 residues. Germline lookup yields CDR1 MNHEY and CDR2 SVGAGI. CDR3 DNA: TGTGCCAGCAGCCCAGGGTTTTACGAACAGTACTTC. Translated, it gives CASSPGFYEQYF.

In this sample, this clone turned up a few times. The rearrangement links TRBV24-1 to TRBJ2-1; TRBD2 agrees at 9 bases. This CDR3 has 14 amino acids. The junction had 11 bases not matched to a gene; V was cut back by 9 bases and J by 9 bases. From germline, CDR1 is KGHDR and CDR2 SFDVKD. The CDR3 bases are TGTGCCACCGCCGGGCGGGAGGGCCGGGGTGAGCAGTTCTTC. Protein product: CATAGREGRGEQFF.

This chain uses TRBV2 with TRBJ1-2, with 8 bases lining up with TRBD1. The CDR3 contains 15 residues. V was pared by 1 base and J by 7 bases, with 8 bases of the junction left unmatched. Germline V gene sequence: CDR1 SNHLY, CDR2 FYNNEI. In DNA, the CDR3 is TGTGCCAGCAGTGAAGGGACAGGGTATTATGGTGGCTACACCTTC. Its protein product is CASSEGTGYYGGYTF.

This chain links TRBV28 with TRBJ1-2; no firm D call. The CDR3 is 14 residues long. Looked up from germline, CDR1 is MDHEN and CDR2 is SYDVKM. V was cut by 2 bases and J by 4 bases, with 11 bases left in between. The CDR3 loop reads CASSLGGGSYGYTF. The CDR3 DNA is TGTGCCAGCAGTTTAGGCGGCGGAAGCTATGGCTACACCTTC.

The rearrangement links TRBV21-1 to TRBJ2-7; the table assigns TRBD1, which was not confirmed against the DNA. TRBV21-1 is a known pseudogene. The CDR3 is 21 amino acids. The CDR3 sequence: CASSKRPTGPVEFGVHYEQYF. CDR3 coding DNA: TGTGCCAGCAGCAAAAGGCCGACAGGTCCCGTCGAGTTCGGCGTACACTACGAGCAGTACTTC.

The rearrangement joins TRBV5-4 to TRBJ1-5; D is uncertain. Trimming removed 2 bases from V and 10 bases from J, with 10 bases in between. This CDR3 has 12 amino acids. The germline V gene has CDR1 SGHNT and CDR2 YYREEE (reference sequence). CDR3 DNA: TGTGCCAGCAGCTTAGTAGGAGAACCCCAGCATTTT. This codes for CASSLVGEPQHF. The whole variable domain, filled in from reference TRBV5-4 and TRBJ1-5, reads ETGVTQSPTHLIKTRGQQVTLRCSSQSGHNTVSWYQQALGQGPQFIFQYYREEENGRGNFPPRFSGLQFPNYSSELNVNALELDDSALYLCASSLVGEPQHFGDGTRLSIL.

The chain has TRBV7-2 and TRBJ1-1; a possible D gene is TRBD1 (6 bases). Germline V gene lookup returns CDR1 SGHTA and CDR2 FQGNSA. V was pared by 4 bases and J by 1 base, with 10 bases between. This CDR3 is built from 14 residues. The CDR3 is CASSWGPANTEAFF. DNA of the CDR3: TGTGCCAGCAGCTGGGGGCCCGCGAACACTGAAGCTTTCTTT. The full variable domain, in which reference TRBV7-2 and TRBJ1-1 provide the parts outside the CDR3, is GAGVSQSPSNKVTEKGKDVELRCDPISGHTALYWYRQSLGQGLEFLIYFQGNSAPDKSGLPSDRFSAERTGGSVSTLTIQRTQQEDSAVYLCASSWGPANTEAFFGQGTRLTVV.

The CDR3 is CASGRRQGAFSGELFF. The CDR3, as DNA: TGTGCCAGCGGCCGGCGACAGGGGGCGTTCTCCGGGGAGCTGTTTTTT. This chain uses TRBV7-9 with TRBJ2-2; TRBD1 matches at 10 bases. Germline values: CDR1 SEHNR, CDR2 FQNEAQ (reference sequence). V dropped 8 bases and J dropped 6; count of bases not matched to a gene: 12. The CDR3 is 16 residues long.

The chain employs TRBV7-2 and TRBJ2-2, with TRBD2 matching over 9 bases. The CDR3 runs 18 residues. CDR1 and CDR2 (germline): SGHTA, FQGNSA. With 3 bases clipped from V and 6 bases from J, the junction kept 14 bases outside the gene matches. The CDR3 coding sequence is TGTGCCAGCAGCTTGGGGGGGAGCGGGAGGCAATCAGCCGGGGAGCTGTTTTTT. This gives the protein CASSLGGSGRQSAGELFF.

The CDR3 spells CASRGGTGDDEQFF. The CDR3 nucleotides read TGCGCCAGCAGAGGGGGGACAGGGGATGATGAGCAGTTCTTC. The chain employs TRBV23-1 and TRBJ2-1; TRBD1 matches at 10 bases. TRBV23-1 is treated as an ORF (open reading frame) with a function not yet certain. The CDR3 sequence is 14 residues long. V shed 6 bases, J shed 8 bases, and the junction held 7 bases outside the gene matches.

The chain links TRBV4-2 to TRBJ2-6, with 10 bases matching TRBD1. V lost 3 bases to trimming and J lost 1 base; unmatched junction nucleotides: 6. CDR1 and CDR2 (germline): LGHNA, YNFKEQ. The CDR3 consists of 18 residues. The CDR3 reads CASSHPRTGGSGANVLTF. In DNA, the CDR3 is TGTGCCAGCAGCCACCCCCGGACAGGGGGTTCTGGGGCCAACGTCCTGACTTTC.

V and J are TRBV5-1 and TRBJ2-1; 7 nucleotides match TRBD1. There are 16 residues in the CDR3. CDR1 and CDR2 (germline): SGHRS, YFSETQ. The trim removed 3 bases at V and 7 bases at J, leaving 13 bases unmatched. This CDR3 reads CASSYRPGQRMNEQFF. Here the CDR3 DNA reads TGCGCCAGCAGCTATAGACCGGGACAGAGAATGAATGAGCAGTTCTTC.

The chain couples TRBV3-1 (or the pseudogene TRBV3-2) to TRBJ2-7; perhaps TRBD1 as D (5 bases). The V end lost 2 bases, the J end lost 3 bases, and 17 bases lay between the germline ends. This CDR3 contains 16 residues. The germline V gene has CDR1 LGHDT and CDR2 YNNKEL (reference sequence). CDR3 loop: CASSQLGAGPHYEQYF. The CDR3 coding sequence is TGTGCCAGCAGCCAACTAGGGGCTGGACCACACTACGAGCAGTACTTC.

The chain recombines TRBV6-2 or TRBV6-3 with TRBJ2-1; 13 bases are a match to TRBD2. J lost 5 bases, V lost 2 bases, and 15 bases had no gene match. Germline V gene data show CDR1 as MNHEY and CDR2 as SVGEGT. The CDR3 runs 20 residues. CDR3 nucleotide sequence: TGTGCCAGCAGTTACCCCCGGGGAGACCCGGGACTAGCGGGACACAATGAGCAGTTCTTC. Its translation is CASSYPRGDPGLAGHNEQFF.

The chain recombines TRBV2 with TRBJ2-3, with a possible D match to TRBD1 (6 bases). Germline V gene data show CDR1 as SNHLY and CDR2 as FYNNEI. Trimming shortened V by 7 bases and J by 0 bases, and 17 bases separated the two germline ends. This CDR3 region has 16 residues. The CDR3 reads CASTEQGRLSTDTQYF. The CDR3 DNA reads TGTGCCAGCACCGAACAGGGTCGGCTTAGCACAGATACGCAGTATTTT.

The chain couples TRBV11-2 to TRBJ1-5; D ambiguous. Germline assignment: CDR1 SGHAT and CDR2 FQNNGV. V was trimmed by 4 bases and J by 7 bases, leaving 11 bases between them. The CDR3 consists of 13 residues. CDR3 bases: TGTGCCAGCAGCTCCGACAACGGACAGCCCCAGCATTTT. This codes for CASSSDNGQPQHF.

The chain combines TRBV4-2 with TRBJ2-1; TRBD2 matches 10 bases. V dropped 2 bases and J dropped 1; count of bases not matched to a gene: 2. The CDR3 covers 16 residues. Germline V gene lookup returns CDR1 LGHNA and CDR2 YNFKEQ. CDR3 sequence (DNA): TGTGCCAGCAGCCAAAGTAGCGGGAGGTCCTACAATGAGCAGTTCTTC. Translated: CASSQSSGRSYNEQFF.

The chain combines TRBV19 with TRBJ2-7, with 11 bases aligning to TRBD2. In germline, CDR1 is LNHDA, CDR2 SQIVND (reference sequence). The CDR3 covers 14 residues. Germline trimming cut 7 bases from V and 5 bases from J; bases unmatched to any gene: 7. The CDR3 sequence is CASTIAGGVHEQYF. In DNA form, the CDR3 reads TGTGCCAGTACCATAGCGGGAGGGGTACACGAGCAGTACTTC.

The V and J genes are TRBV6-6 and TRBJ1-2; 7 positions agree with TRBD1. Per germline, CDR1 MNHNY and CDR2 SVGAGI (reference sequence). Losses at the gene ends were 8 bases for V and 5 bases for J; bases not matched to a gene: 5. The CDR3 loop spans 12 amino acids. CDR3 DNA: TGTGCCAGCTGGGACAGCAAATATGGCTACACCTTC. Amino acid sequence: CASWDSKYGYTF.